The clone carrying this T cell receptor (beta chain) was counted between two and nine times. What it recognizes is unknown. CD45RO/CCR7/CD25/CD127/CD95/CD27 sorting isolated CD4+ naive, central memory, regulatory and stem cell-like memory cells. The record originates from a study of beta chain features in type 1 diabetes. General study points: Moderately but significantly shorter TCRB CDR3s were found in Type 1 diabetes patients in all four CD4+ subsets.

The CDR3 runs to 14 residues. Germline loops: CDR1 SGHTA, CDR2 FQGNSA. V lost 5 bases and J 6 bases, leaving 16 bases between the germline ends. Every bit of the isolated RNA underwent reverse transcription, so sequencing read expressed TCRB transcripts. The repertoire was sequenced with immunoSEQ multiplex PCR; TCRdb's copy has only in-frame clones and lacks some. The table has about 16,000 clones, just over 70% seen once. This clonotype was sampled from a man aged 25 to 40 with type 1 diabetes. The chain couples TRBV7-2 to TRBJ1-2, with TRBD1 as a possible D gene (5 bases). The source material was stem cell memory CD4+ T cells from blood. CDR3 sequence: CASSPGGGGDGYTF. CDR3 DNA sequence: TGTGCCAGCAGCCCCGGGGGGGGAGGGGATGGCTACACCTTC.